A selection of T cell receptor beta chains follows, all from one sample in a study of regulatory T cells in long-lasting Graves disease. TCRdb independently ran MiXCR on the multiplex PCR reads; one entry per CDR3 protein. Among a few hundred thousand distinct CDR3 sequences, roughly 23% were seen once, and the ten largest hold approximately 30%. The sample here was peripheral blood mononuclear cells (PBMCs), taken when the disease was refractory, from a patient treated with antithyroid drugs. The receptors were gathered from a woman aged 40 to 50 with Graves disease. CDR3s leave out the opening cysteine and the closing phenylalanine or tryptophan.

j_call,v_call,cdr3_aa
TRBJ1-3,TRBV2,ASSGQGNTIY
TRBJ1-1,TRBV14,ASPPPSVTGTEAF
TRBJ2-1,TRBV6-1,ASSTYGPPAYNEQF
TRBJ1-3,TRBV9,ASSVAPQTSGNTIY
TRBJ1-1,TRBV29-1,SVQRGRGNTEAF
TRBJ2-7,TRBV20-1,SAPIAGVLSYEQY
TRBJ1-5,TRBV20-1,SARKPQGANQPQH
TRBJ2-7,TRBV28,ASSYWGGGSYEQY
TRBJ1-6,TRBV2,ASSDAGAIYNSPLH
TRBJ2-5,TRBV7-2,ASRRTSGSETQY